This is a list of T cell receptor beta chains from one sample in a study of lymphopenia after photon versus proton radiotherapy. Profiled with immunoSEQ multiplex PCR; TCRdb holds only in-frame clones, not every one. The top ten hold about a tenth of the sample, which has 65,000 to 75,000 clones, around 86% seen once. This specimen was peripheral blood, taken from a patient treated with proton-based radiotherapy. These receptors all stem from a man aged 80 or over with esophageal cancer. The conserved cysteine and the conserved F or W are not part of the CDR3 here.

TRBJ2-3	TRBV5-5	ASSLVASGITDTQY
TRBJ2-7	TRBV5-4	ASSLSPYEQY
TRBJ2-2	TRBV5-6	ASSSIGLAARGELF
TRBJ1-1	TRBV7-9	ASSSRGDMNTEAF
TRBJ1-5	TRBV19	ASSFQDNQPQH
TRBJ1-3	TRBV10-3	ATREESSGNTIY
TRBJ2-3	TRBV9	ASSLRGGLAGGSTDTQY
TRBJ1-2	TRBV5-1	ASSPEYTGAFYGYT
TRBJ1-1	TRBV6-6	ASSTTFLTQAF
TRBJ1-1	TRBV7-9	ASRRDTGTEAF
TRBJ1-3	TRBV30	AWSVRGSGNTIY
TRBJ1-1	TRBV7-3	ASSTGNTEAF
TRBJ1-5	TRBV28	ASSRGGRGQPQH
TRBJ2-1	TRBV11-3	ASSLGGGRASYNEQF
TRBJ2-4	TRBV19	ASSMDFLAKNIQY
TRBJ2-2	TRBV18	ASSPERNTGELF
TRBJ2-5	TRBV5-4	ASSFSGRETQY
TRBJ1-6	TRBV19	ASSIDRGGLLH
TRBJ1-2	TRBV7-9	ASSNPGTGHGYT
TRBJ1-2	TRBV6-5	ASSSPRVGYGYT
TRBJ1-4	TRBV29-1	SVVKGGAGEKLF
TRBJ2-5	TRBV5-1	ASSLEFGGEETQY
TRBJ2-7	TRBV6-7	ARDRAAYEQY
TRBJ1-2	TRBV4-3	ASSQEAGEVYGYT
TRBJ2-5	TRBV5-1	ASRKDSQETQY
TRBJ1-1	TRBV18	ASSPPGQRGTEAF